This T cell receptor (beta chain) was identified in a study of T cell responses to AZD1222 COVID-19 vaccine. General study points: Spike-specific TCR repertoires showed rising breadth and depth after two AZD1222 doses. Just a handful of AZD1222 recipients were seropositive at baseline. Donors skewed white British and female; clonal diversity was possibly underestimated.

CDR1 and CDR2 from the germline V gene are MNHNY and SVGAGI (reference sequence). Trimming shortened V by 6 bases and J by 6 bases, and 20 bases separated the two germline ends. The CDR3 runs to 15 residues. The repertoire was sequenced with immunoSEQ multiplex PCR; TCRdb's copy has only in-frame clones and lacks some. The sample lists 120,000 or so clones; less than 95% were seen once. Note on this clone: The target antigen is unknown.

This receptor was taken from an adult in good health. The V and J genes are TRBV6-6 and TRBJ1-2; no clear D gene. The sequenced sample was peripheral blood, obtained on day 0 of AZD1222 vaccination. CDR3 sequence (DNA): TGTGCCAGCAGGGAAATCGCCGGAGGGTTCGATGGCTACACCTTC. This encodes CASREIAGGFDGYTF.